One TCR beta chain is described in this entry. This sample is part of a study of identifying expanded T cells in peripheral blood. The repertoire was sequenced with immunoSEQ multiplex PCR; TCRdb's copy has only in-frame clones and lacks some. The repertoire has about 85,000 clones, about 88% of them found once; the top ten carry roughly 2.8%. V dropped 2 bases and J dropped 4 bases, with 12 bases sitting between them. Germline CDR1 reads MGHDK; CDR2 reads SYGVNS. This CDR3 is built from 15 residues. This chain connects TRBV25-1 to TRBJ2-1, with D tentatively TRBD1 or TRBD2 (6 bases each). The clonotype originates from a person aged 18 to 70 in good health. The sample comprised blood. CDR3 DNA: TGTGCCAGCAGTGAACCAGGGGAGGATTACAATGAGCAGTTCTTC. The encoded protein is CASSEPGEDYNEQFF.